The entry below gives a single TCR beta chain sequence along with its context. Antigen: not known. The data derive from a study of post-analysis software for immune sequencing data. Across the whole study: The study covered relapsing-remitting, secondary progressive and progressive-relapsing courses of multiple sclerosis.

Unique molecular identifiers were carried by the TCR beta cDNA libraries. Researchers reported a few hundred thousand cDNA molecules coming from roughly 1 to 10 million T cells. TCRdb processed the PCR reads anew with MiXCR; each CDR3 protein has one entry. Of roughly 620,000 distinct CDR3 sequences detected, about 44% appear once; the ten largest clones hold 1.5% to 2%. Broader study findings: Elevated frequency relative to controls characterized several TRBV segments in patients, TRBV5-6, TRBV5-1 and TRBV20-1 among them. Normalized Chao1 diversity in multiple sclerosis patients fell significantly below that of controls.

Between the trimmed V and J ends, which lost 0 bases and 0 bases, there was a span of 7 bases. Germline V lookup: CDR1 SGHRS, CDR2 YFSETQ. The CDR3 runs 16 residues. The rearrangement joins TRBV5-1 to TRBJ2-6, with unresolved D. The TCR comes from a girl aged 5 to 17 with multiple sclerosis. Sequencing used blood. For the CDR3, the DNA is TGCGCCAGCAGCTTGGATGGCAACTCTGGGGCCAACGTCCTGACTTTC. It translates to CASSLDGNSGANVLTF.